The T cell receptor (beta chain) under discussion was sequenced for a study of T-cell reconstitution after alpha-beta-depleted transplantation in children. The study's findings and limits: Surviving recipient T cells and thymic progenitors underlay high day-60 TCRbeta diversity in some patients. The main origin of T-cell counts and diversity one year after transplant was newly produced T cells. Expanded clones from the graft, numbering several hundred, reportedly supplied alpha-beta T cells about two months after transplant.

In this sample, this clonotype turned up many times. Its antigen is not known. V was pared by 3 bases and J by 4 bases, with 14 bases of the junction left unmatched. Germline V gene lookup returns CDR1 ENHRY and CDR2 SYGVKD. The CDR3 runs to 17 residues. For TCRbeta, the library was prepared with unique molecular identifiers. One entry per CDR3 protein results from TCRdb running MiXCR on the PCR reads. The repertoire consists of some 70,000 distinct CDR3 sequences, with 4.9% occurring once and the leading ten covering approximately 20%. This TCR was sampled from a boy in the first two years of life who had a stem cell transplant for acute myeloid leukemia, so the T cells may come from the graft donor. V is TRBV10-3 and J is TRBJ1-2, with TRBD1 matching over 7 bases. The sample in question was PBMCs, mostly from graft donor cells, obtained 180 days after TCRalphabeta/CD19-depleted stem cell transplant. CDR3 sequence reads: CAISDPRGSTGIYGYTF. The CDR3 DNA reads as TGTGCCATCAGTGACCCGAGGGGCTCGACAGGGATCTATGGCTACACCTTC.